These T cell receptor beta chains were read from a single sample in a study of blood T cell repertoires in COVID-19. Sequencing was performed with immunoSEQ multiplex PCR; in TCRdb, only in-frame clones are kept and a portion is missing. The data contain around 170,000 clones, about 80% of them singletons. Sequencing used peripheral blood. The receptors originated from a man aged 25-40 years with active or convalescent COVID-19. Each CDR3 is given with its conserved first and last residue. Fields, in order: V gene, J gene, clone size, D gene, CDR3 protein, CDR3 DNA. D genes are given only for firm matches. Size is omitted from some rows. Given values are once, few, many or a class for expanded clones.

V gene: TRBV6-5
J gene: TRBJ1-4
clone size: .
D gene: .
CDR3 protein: CASSYLGDEKLFF
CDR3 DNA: TGTGCCAGCAGTTATCTCGGGGATGAAAAACTGTTTTTT

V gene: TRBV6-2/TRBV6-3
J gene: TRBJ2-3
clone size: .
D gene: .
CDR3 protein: CASSTLAADTQYF
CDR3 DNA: TGTGCCAGCAGCACATTAGCCGCAGATACGCAGTATTTT

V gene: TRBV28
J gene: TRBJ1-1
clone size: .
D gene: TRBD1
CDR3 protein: CASSLGTGTTEAFF
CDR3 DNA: TGTGCCAGCAGTTTAGGGACAGGGACCACTGAAGCTTTCTTT

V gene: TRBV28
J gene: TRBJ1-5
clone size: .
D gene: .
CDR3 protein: CASSLIYSNQPQHF
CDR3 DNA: TGTGCCAGCAGTTTAATATATAGCAATCAGCCCCAGCATTTT

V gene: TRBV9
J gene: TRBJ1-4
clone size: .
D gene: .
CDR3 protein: CASSAFQGRGDEKLFF
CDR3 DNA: TGTGCCAGCAGCGCCTTTCAGGGGAGAGGAGATGAAAAACTGTTTTTT

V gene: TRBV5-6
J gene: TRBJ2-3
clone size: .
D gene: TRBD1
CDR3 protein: CASSYRGTDTQYF
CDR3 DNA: TGTGCCAGCAGCTACAGGGGGACAGATACGCAGTATTTT

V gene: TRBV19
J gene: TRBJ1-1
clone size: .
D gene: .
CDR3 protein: CASSNFDRNTEAFF
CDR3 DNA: TGTGCCAGTAGTAACTTCGACAGGAACACTGAAGCTTTCTTT

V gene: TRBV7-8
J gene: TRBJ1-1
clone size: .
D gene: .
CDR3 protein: CASSPRLGVNTEAFF
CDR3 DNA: TGTGCCAGCAGCCCGCGGCTCGGTGTGAACACTGAAGCTTTCTTT

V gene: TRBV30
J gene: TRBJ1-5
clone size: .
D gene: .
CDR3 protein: CAWSQARRGQPQHF
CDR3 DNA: TGTGCCTGGAGTCAGGCCAGGAGGGGTCAGCCCCAGCATTTT

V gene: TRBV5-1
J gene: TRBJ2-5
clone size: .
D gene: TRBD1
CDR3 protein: CASSLGGTGGETQYF
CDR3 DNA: TGCGCCAGCAGCTTGGGTGGGACAGGGGGAGAGACCCAGTACTTC

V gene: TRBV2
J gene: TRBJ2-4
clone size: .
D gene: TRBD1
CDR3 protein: CASRAPGQGVVNIQYF
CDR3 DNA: TGTGCCAGCAGAGCGCCGGGACAGGGGGTCGTGAACATTCAGTACTTC

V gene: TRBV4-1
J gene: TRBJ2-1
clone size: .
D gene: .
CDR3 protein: CASSHGRYNEQFF
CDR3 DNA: TGCGCCAGCAGCCACGGCAGGTACAATGAGCAGTTCTTC

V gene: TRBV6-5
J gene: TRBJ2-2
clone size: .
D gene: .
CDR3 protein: CASSSRRAGELFF
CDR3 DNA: TGTGCCAGCAGTTCCCGCCGGGCCGGGGAGCTGTTTTTT

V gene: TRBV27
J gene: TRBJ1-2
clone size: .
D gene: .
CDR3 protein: CASSLGHLGYGYTF
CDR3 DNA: TGTGCCAGCAGTTTAGGACACCTGGGATACGGCTACACCTTC

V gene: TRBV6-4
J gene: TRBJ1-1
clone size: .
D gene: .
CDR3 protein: CASSDVLNTEAFF
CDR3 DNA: TGTGCCAGCAGTGACGTATTGAACACTGAAGCTTTCTTT

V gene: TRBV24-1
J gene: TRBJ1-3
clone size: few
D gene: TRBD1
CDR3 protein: CATSALTGTGNTIYF
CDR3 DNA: TGTGCCACCAGTGCCCTGACAGGGACTGGAAACACCATATATTTT

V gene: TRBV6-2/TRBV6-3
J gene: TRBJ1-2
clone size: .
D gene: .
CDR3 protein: CASSYSGPCTF
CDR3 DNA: TGTGCCAGCAGTTATTCAGGGCCCTGCACCTTC

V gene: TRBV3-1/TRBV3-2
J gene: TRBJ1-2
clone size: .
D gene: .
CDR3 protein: CASSQDQGGGYGYTF
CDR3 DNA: TGTGCCAGCAGCCAAGATCAGGGAGGGGGCTATGGCTACACCTTC

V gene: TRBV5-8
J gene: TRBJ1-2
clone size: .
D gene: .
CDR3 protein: CASSNTGNPYGYTF
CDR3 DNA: TGTGCCAGCAGCAACACAGGGAATCCTTATGGCTACACCTTC

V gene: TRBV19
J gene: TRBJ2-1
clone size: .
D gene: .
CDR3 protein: CASSIEAKSSYNEQFF
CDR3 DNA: TGTGCCAGTAGTATAGAAGCGAAGAGCTCCTACAATGAGCAGTTCTTC

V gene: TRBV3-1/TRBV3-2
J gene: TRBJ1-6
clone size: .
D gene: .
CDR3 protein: CASSQDDHRVNSPLHF
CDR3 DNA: TGTGCCAGCAGCCAAGACGATCACAGGGTTAATTCACCCCTCCACTTT

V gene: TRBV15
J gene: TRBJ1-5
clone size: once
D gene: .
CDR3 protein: CATSRVGGQPNQPQHF
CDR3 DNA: TGTGCCACCAGCAGAGTTGGAGGGCAGCCCAATCAGCCCCAGCATTTT

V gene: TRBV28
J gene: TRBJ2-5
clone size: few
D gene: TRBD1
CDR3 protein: CASSQPARTGMETQYF
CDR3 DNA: TGTGCCAGCAGTCAACCGGCCCGGACAGGGATGGAGACCCAGTACTTC

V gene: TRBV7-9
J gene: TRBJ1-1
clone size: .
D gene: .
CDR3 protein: CASSSTGATEAFF
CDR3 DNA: TGTGCCAGCAGCAGTACTGGGGCGACTGAAGCTTTCTTT

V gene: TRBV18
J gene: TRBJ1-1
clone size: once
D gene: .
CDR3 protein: CASSPPARANTEAFF
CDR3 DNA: TGTGCCAGCTCACCCCCCGCGAGGGCGAACACTGAAGCTTTCTTT

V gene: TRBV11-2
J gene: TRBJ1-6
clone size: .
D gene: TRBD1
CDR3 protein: CASSDRQGGNSPLHF
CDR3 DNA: TGTGCCAGCAGCGACCGACAGGGGGGAAATTCACCCCTCCACTTT

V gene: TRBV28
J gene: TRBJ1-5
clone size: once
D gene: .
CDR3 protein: CASSPLGGRQPQHF
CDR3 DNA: TGTGCCAGCAGTCCCCTCGGGGGGAGGCAGCCCCAGCATTTT

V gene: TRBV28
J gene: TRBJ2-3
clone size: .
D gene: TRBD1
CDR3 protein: CASRSGQYKHTQYF
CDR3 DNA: TGTGCCAGCAGGTCGGGACAGTATAAGCATACGCAGTATTTT

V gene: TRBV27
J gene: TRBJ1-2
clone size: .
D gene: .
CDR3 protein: CASSFQGRDGYTF
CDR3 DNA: TGTGCCAGCAGTTTCCAGGGCAGGGATGGCTACACCTTC

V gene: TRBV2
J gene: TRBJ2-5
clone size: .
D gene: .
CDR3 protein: CASSDGVETQYF
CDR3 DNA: TGTGCCAGCAGTGACGGGGTGGAGACCCAGTACTTC

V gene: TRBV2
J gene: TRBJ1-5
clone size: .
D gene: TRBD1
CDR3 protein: CASGGQARQPQHF
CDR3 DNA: TGTGCCAGCGGGGGACAGGCGCGGCAGCCCCAGCATTTT